The 23 T cell receptor beta chains reported below all come from one sample, sequenced in a study of PD-1 blockade in classical Hodgkin lymphoma. This table comes from immunoSEQ multiplex PCR, and its TCRdb copy is limited to in-frame clones, with some not included. This table holds roughly 56,000 clones, nearly 90% found once. Regarding time point: cycle 4 day 1 (C4D1), after six to seven weeks of nivolumab. Every patient relapsed after autologous stem cell transplantation, and brentuximab vedotin exposure varied. This sample comprised peripheral blood mononuclear cells (PBMCs), obtained before the fourth cycle of nivolumab. These receptors all stem from a human donor with classical Hodgkin lymphoma.

This clone was recorded once. This chain uses TRBV27 with TRBJ1-2; no definite D call. The length of the CDR3 is 14 residues. With 2 bases removed from V and 8 bases from J, the gap between germline ends came to 15 bases. Germline values: CDR1 MNHEY, CDR2 SMNVEV (reference sequence). The chain's CDR3 is CASSLKARALGYTF. The CDR3 DNA reads as TGTGCCAGCAGTTTAAAGGCGAGGGCGTTGGGCTACACCTTC.

The chain recombines TRBV7-8 with TRBJ2-3; TRBD2 is a possible D gene (7 bases). This CDR3 spans 15 amino acids. The V and J ends lost 2 bases and 3 bases respectively, with 12 bases between them. From germline, CDR1 is SGHVS and CDR2 FQNEAQ. CDR3 in amino acids: CASSLRGGQTDTQYF. In DNA form, the CDR3 reads TGTGCCAGCAGCTTAAGGGGGGGGCAAACAGATACGCAGTATTTT.

J is TRBJ2-7 and V is TRBV7-9, with 8 bases lining up with TRBD1. This CDR3 has 15 residues. Germline assignment: CDR1 SEHNR and CDR2 FQNEAQ (reference sequence). With 1 base clipped from V and 4 bases from J, the junction kept 6 bases outside the gene matches. CDR3 sequence: CASSLEQGGRYEQYF. The CDR3 bases are TGTGCCAGCAGCTTAGAACAGGGGGGCCGTTACGAGCAGTACTTC.

J is TRBJ2-3 and V is TRBV28; 8 nucleotides match TRBD2. Losses at the gene ends were 3 bases for V and 1 base for J; bases not matched to a gene: 6. The CDR3 has 16 amino acids. The V gene's germline CDR1 is MDHEN and CDR2 SYDVKM. In nucleotides, the CDR3 is TGTGCCAGCAGTTTGGGTGGACTAGCCGGCACAGATACGCAGTATTTT. This sequence encodes CASSLGGLAGTDTQYF. Together with reference TRBV28 and TRBJ2-3, the CDR3 gives the full variable domain: DVKVTQSSRYLVKRTGEKVFLECVQDMDHENMFWYRQDPGLGLRLIYFSYDVKMKEKGDIPEGYSVSREKKERFSLILESASTNQTSMYLCASSLGGLAGTDTQYFGPGTRLTVL.

This clone is medium-sized within its sample. CDR3 DNA sequence: TGTGCCAGCAGCGGACAGGGTAGGGAAAAACTGTTTTTT. Translation gives CASSGQGREKLFF. The rearrangement links TRBV2 to TRBJ1-4; 8 positions agree with TRBD1. Germline V CDR1 and CDR2: SNHLY, FYNNEI. The CDR3 sequence is 13 residues long. Trimming at V came to 6 bases and at J to 8 bases, leaving 5 bases not matched to a gene.

The rearrangement joins TRBV5-6 to TRBJ1-6; D perhaps matches TRBD1 (5 bases). Germline CDR1 is SGHDT and CDR2 is YYEEEE. With 4 bases removed from V and 7 bases from J, the gap between germline ends came to 15 bases. The CDR3 sequence is 15 residues long. The CDR3 loop is CASSARGGLNSPLHF. The CDR3 bases are TGTGCCAGCAGCGCCCGGGGGGGTTTGAATTCACCCCTCCACTTT.

The chain has TRBV6-5 and TRBJ2-5; 10 bases fit TRBD1. The CDR3 covers 15 residues. Trimming cost V 6 bases and J 4 bases; bases outside gene matches: 8. CDR1 is MNHEY and CDR2 is SVGAGI in the germline V gene. CDR3 bases: TGTGCCAGCAGCGACCCGGGACAGGGGAGAGAGACCCAGTACTTC. This sequence encodes CASSDPGQGRETQYF.

The chain couples TRBV28 to TRBJ1-1; D is undetermined. Per the germline V gene, CDR1 is MDHEN and CDR2 is SYDVKM. V lost 2 bases, J lost 1 base, and 11 bases lay in between. The CDR3 spans 15 residues. Written as DNA, the CDR3 is TGTGCCAGCAGTTTACCCACAATAAGGAACACTGAAGCTTTCTTT. It is translated as CASSLPTIRNTEAFF. Using reference TRBV28 and TRBJ1-1 for the parts outside the CDR3, the full variable domain is DVKVTQSSRYLVKRTGEKVFLECVQDMDHENMFWYRQDPGLGLRLIYFSYDVKMKEKGDIPEGYSVSREKKERFSLILESASTNQTSMYLCASSLPTIRNTEAFFGQGTRLTVV.

The chain couples TRBV5-1 to TRBJ2-7, with D perhaps TRBD1 (6 bases). In germline, CDR1 is SGHRS, CDR2 YFSETQ. CDR3 length: 15 residues. The V end lost 0 bases, the J end lost 3 bases, and 13 bases lay between the germline ends. The CDR3 reads CASSLVGPQGYEQYF. CDR3 sequence (DNA): TGCGCCAGCAGCTTGGTAGGCCCACAGGGCTACGAGCAGTACTTC.

The chain carries TRBV12-5 and TRBJ2-7; weak D call: TRBD1 (5 bases). V was trimmed by 0 bases and J by 3 bases, leaving 18 bases between them. Germline V CDR1 and CDR2: LGHNT, FRNRAP. The CDR3 is 17 amino acids. The CDR3 region has the DNA TGTGCTAGTGGTTTGGTCGGGTGGGGCACGCCATTCTACGAGCAGTACTTC. As protein: CASGLVGWGTPFYEQYF.

This sequence joins TRBV5-1 and TRBJ2-1; no firm D call. The ends were cut back, 4 bases at V and 5 bases at J, with 13 bases in the middle. The germline gives CDR1 SGHRS, CDR2 YFSETQ. The CDR3 has 14 amino acids. The CDR3 loop is CASSGNVGNNEQFF. As DNA, the CDR3 is TGCGCCAGCAGCGGGAACGTGGGGAACAATGAGCAGTTCTTC.

As regards this clone: One end of the junction fails to match germline, which may point to a read error. This chain joins TRBV5-1 and TRBJ2-7, with 9 positions matching TRBD1. Germline V gene data show CDR1 as SGHRS and CDR2 as YFSETQ. The CDR3 loop spans 16 amino acids. CDR3 coding DNA: TGCGCCAGCAGCTTGGCATCGGGACAGGGATCCTCCGAGCAGTACTTC. It codes for CASSLASGQGSSEQYF.

The J gene is TRBJ1-1, the V gene TRBV7-9, with TRBD1 matching 7 bases. CDR1 and CDR2 from the germline V gene are SEHNR and FQNEAQ (reference sequence). The V gene end was trimmed by 2 bases and the J gene end by 1 base; junction bases not matched to a gene: 4. The CDR3 is 15 residues long. The CDR3 region is CASSLREGANTEAFF. In DNA form, the CDR3 reads TGTGCCAGCAGCTTAAGAGAGGGGGCGAACACTGAAGCTTTCTTT. Full variable domain (rest looked up from reference TRBV7-9 and TRBJ1-1): DTGVSQNPRHKITKRGQNVTFRCDPISEHNRLYWYRQTLGQGPEFLTYFQNEAQLEKSRLLSDRFSAERPKGSFSTLEIQRTEQGDSAMYLCASSLREGANTEAFFGQGTRLTVV.

This chain joins TRBV5-1 and TRBJ2-7, with 9 bases that match TRBD2. CDR1 and CDR2 from the germline V gene are SGHRS and YFSETQ. Trimming at V came to 4 bases and at J to 4 bases, leaving 3 bases not matched to a gene. CDR3 length: 13 residues. The CDR3 region is CASSPSGEYEQYF. CDR3 sequence (DNA): TGCGCCAGCAGCCCTAGCGGGGAATACGAGCAGTACTTC.

The rearrangement links TRBV5-1 to TRBJ1-5; no clear D gene. CDR3 size: 13 residues. Germline CDR1 and CDR2: SGHRS and YFSETQ. V dropped 4 bases and J dropped 7 bases, with 12 bases sitting between them. The CDR3 sequence is CASSAMSGQPQHF. The CDR3 DNA sequence: TGCGCCAGCAGCGCGATGAGTGGGCAGCCCCAGCATTTT. Full variable domain (rest looked up from reference TRBV5-1 and TRBJ1-5): KAGVTQTPRYLIKTRGQQVTLSCSPISGHRSVSWYQQTPGQGLQFLFEYFSETQRNKGNFPGRFSGRQFSNSRSEMNVSTLELGDSALYLCASSAMSGQPQHFGDGTRLSIL.

V gene TRBV6-5 combines with J gene TRBJ2-2; D remains ambiguous. This CDR3 spans 14 amino acids. Looked up from germline, CDR1 is MNHEY and CDR2 is SVGAGI. Trimming cost V 6 bases and J 0 bases, with 8 bases left between them. The CDR3 coding sequence is TGTGCCAGCAGGGGCTACACGAACACCGGGGAGCTGTTTTTT. This translates into CASRGYTNTGELFF.

This clone was seen a single time. The chain carries TRBV28 and TRBJ1-6; TRBD1 matches at 9 bases. Germline V gene lookup returns CDR1 MDHEN and CDR2 SYDVKM. CDR3 length: 15 residues. Germline trimming cut 3 bases from V and 9 bases from J; bases unmatched to any gene: 6. CDR3 sequence reads: CASSFRGQGFSPLHF. CDR3 in DNA: TGTGCCAGCAGTTTTAGAGGACAGGGGTTTTCACCCCTCCACTTT. The whole variable domain, remainder taken from reference TRBV28 and TRBJ1-6, is DVKVTQSSRYLVKRTGEKVFLECVQDMDHENMFWYRQDPGLGLRLIYFSYDVKMKEKGDIPEGYSVSREKKERFSLILESASTNQTSMYLCASSFRGQGFSPLHFGNGTRLTVT.

A single count supports this clone. The rearrangement links TRBV28 to TRBJ2-5; D tentatively fits TRBD1 or TRBD2 (5 bases each). Trimming removed 7 bases at V and 5 bases at J, with 23 bases between. The CDR3 consists of 16 residues. Germline V gene lookup returns CDR1 MDHEN and CDR2 SYDVKM. This CDR3 is CASTRWGAGAGETQYF. The CDR3 bases are TGTGCCAGCACTCGATGGGGTGCCGGGGCGGGCGAGACCCAGTACTTC.

This clone was counted a few times. The CDR3 region has the DNA TGTGCCAGCAGCCAGGTGGGCAGCTATGGCTACACCTTC. Translating gives CASSQVGSYGYTF. This chain connects TRBV5-4 to TRBJ1-2; D not resolved. Trimming removed 4 bases from V and 4 bases from J, with 11 bases in between. The germline V gene encodes CDR1 SGHNT and CDR2 YYREEE (reference sequence). This CDR3 is built from 13 residues.

A single count supports this clone. The chain uses TRBV19 and TRBJ1-3; D not resolved. Trimming removed 5 bases at V and 0 bases at J, with 11 bases between. The CDR3 is 15 residues long. The germline CDR1 and CDR2 sequences are LNHDA and SQIVND (reference sequence). CDR3 coding DNA: TGTGCCAGTAGTCCCACAGCTAACTCTGGAAACACCATATATTTT. Its translation is CASSPTANSGNTIYF.

The rearrangement uses TRBV9 and TRBJ2-3, with 13 positions matching TRBD2. CDR3 length equals 17 residues. After removal of 0 bases from V and 2 bases from J, the junction contained 3 bases not matched to a gene. Germline V gene sequence: CDR1 SGDLS, CDR2 YYNGEE. CDR3 in amino acids: CASSVGLAGGFTDTQYF. CDR3 nucleotides: TGTGCCAGCAGCGTAGGACTAGCGGGGGGATTCACAGATACGCAGTATTTT.

V gene TRBV7-2 combines with J gene TRBJ2-1, with D maybe TRBD2 (5 bases). There are 14 residues in the CDR3. CDR1 SGHTA and CDR2 FQGNSA come from the germline V gene. Trimming shortened V by 2 bases and J by 4 bases, and 9 bases separated the two germline ends. CDR3 residues: CASSLRGAYNEQFF. The CDR3 DNA is TGTGCCAGCAGCTTACGGGGTGCGTACAATGAGCAGTTCTTC.

The rearrangement uses TRBV5-8 and TRBJ1-2; D is possibly TRBD1 (6 bases). The CDR3 covers 15 residues. Germline V gene sequence: CDR1 SGHTS, CDR2 YDEGEE. V was pared by 1 base and J by 5 bases, with 15 bases between. CDR3 DNA: TGTGCCAGCAGCTTGATGGGGGCGCGGCGATATGGCTACACCTTC. This encodes CASSLMGARRYGYTF.